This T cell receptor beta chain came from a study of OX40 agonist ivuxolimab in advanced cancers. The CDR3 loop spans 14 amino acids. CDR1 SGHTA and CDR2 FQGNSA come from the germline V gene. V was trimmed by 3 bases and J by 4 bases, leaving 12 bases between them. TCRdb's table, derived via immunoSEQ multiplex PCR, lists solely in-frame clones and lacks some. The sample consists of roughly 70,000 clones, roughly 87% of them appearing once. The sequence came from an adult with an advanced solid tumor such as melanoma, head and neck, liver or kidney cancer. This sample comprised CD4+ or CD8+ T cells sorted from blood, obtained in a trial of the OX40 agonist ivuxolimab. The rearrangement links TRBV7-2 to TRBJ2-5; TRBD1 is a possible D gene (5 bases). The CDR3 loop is CASSFLDRPETQYF. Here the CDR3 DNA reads TGTGCCAGCAGCTTCTTAGACAGACCAGAGACCCAGTACTTC.